The present entry profiles one T cell receptor beta chain with its context. The antigen remains undetermined. The sample comes from a study of tissue T cells after allogeneic stem cell transplantation. Study-wide context: Several lines of graft-versus-host disease therapy were given to all patients, all with gastrointestinal involvement. Before transplant, recipient-origin PBMCs were collected in five or six GVHD patients.

Using immunoSEQ multiplex PCR, the repertoire was profiled, and TCRdb retains in-frame clones only, with some absent. Among some 28,000 clones listed, 85% were seen once. CDR3 size: 14 residues. V trimming: 3 bases; J trimming: 10 bases; junction bases outside the gene matches: 9. Germline V gene lookup returns CDR1 SEHNR and CDR2 FQNEAQ (reference sequence). The study's findings and limits: The study did not identify alloreactive or antigen-specific tissue TCRs, and some clones might be persisting host cells.

Sequenced here: blood, sampled before transplantation. The sequence was obtained from a woman between 18 and 49 years old who later had graft-versus-host disease after an allogeneic stem cell transplant. This chain joins TRBV7-9 and TRBJ1-2, with 9 positions matching TRBD1. The CDR3 DNA follows: TGTGCCAGCAGCTTCCTGGGACAGGGAAGAACCTACACCTTC. Its protein product is CASSFLGQGRTYTF.